The 32 T cell receptor beta chains below come from one sample, sequenced in a study of monozygotic twins with inflammatory bowel disease. TCRdb re-called the 5' RACE reads and shows each CDR3 protein once, DNA omitted. With around 190,000 distinct CDR3 sequences in the sample, the ten largest clones hold approximately 1.6%. The sequencing input was blood. The receptors stem from a human donor with ulcerative colitis or Crohn's disease, or a healthy co-twin of an affected twin (not recorded which).

The chain employs TRBV5-6 and TRBJ2-5. CDR1 and CDR2 (germline): SGHDT, YYEEEE. The CDR3 is made up of 14 amino acids. The CDR3 is CASSLVGLGETQYF.

The chain carries TRBV2 and TRBJ2-7; with no DNA, the TCRdb D assignment of TRBD1 cannot be verified. The CDR3 runs 14 residues. Germline-derived CDR1 and CDR2 are SNHLY and FYNNEI. CDR3 in amino acids: CASNRDRVFYEQYF.

J is TRBJ1-5 and V is TRBV2. This CDR3 comprises 15 residues. Germline V lookup: CDR1 SNHLY, CDR2 FYNNEI. The CDR3 region is CASSGLEYSNQPQHF.

This chain uses TRBV19 with TRBJ1-5. Germline CDR1 reads LNHDA; CDR2 reads SQIVND (reference sequence). The CDR3 has 13 residues. The CDR3 here is CASSIDRYQPQHF.

The chain couples TRBV5-1 to TRBJ1-4. Germline V gene sequence: CDR1 SGHRS, CDR2 YFSETQ. The CDR3 has 14 residues. CDR3 sequence reads: CASSPSATNEKLFF.

This chain uses TRBV20-1 with TRBJ1-1. The CDR3 runs 12 residues. Germline-derived CDR1 and CDR2 are DFQATT and SNEGSKA (reference sequence). The CDR3 spells CSARLSGSEAFF.

V gene TRBV24-1 combines with J gene TRBJ2-3. This CDR3 contains 12 residues. Germline loops: CDR1 KGHDR, CDR2 SFDVKD. CDR3 sequence: CATSAGTDTQYF.

The chain couples TRBV6-1 to TRBJ1-1; TCRdb calls TRBD1, which cannot be checked without DNA. Germline CDR1 reads MNHNS; CDR2 reads SASEGT. The CDR3 runs to 16 residues. The CDR3 here is CASRRGTGGSGTEAFF.

The CDR3 here is CASSLPGTTTNEQFF. The chain links TRBV12-3 or TRBV12-4 to TRBJ2-1; the TCRdb D gene call, TRBD1, has no DNA to confirm it. The CDR3 loop spans 15 amino acids.

V and J are TRBV18 and TRBJ2-6. Germline CDR1 KGHSH, CDR2 LQKENI. The CDR3 contains 15 residues. The CDR3 here is CASSPAVGGANVLTF.

J is TRBJ2-6 and V is TRBV6-1; TCRdb's D gene call, TRBD2, goes unchecked for lack of DNA. This CDR3 is 18 amino acids long. Germline values: CDR1 MNHNS, CDR2 SASEGT. The CDR3 spells CASRSAWETASGANVLTF.

The rearrangement links TRBV2 to TRBJ1-1; TCRdb's D call, TRBD1, is unchecked because there is no DNA. Looked up from germline, CDR1 is SNHLY and CDR2 is FYNNEI. The CDR3 covers 12 residues. The CDR3 region is CASGGSNTEAFF.

V gene TRBV20-1 combines with J gene TRBJ1-2. Germline assignment: CDR1 DFQATT and CDR2 SNEGSKA (reference sequence). The CDR3 spans 14 residues. The CDR3 reads CSASESELLYGYTF.

The rearrangement uses TRBV4-2 and TRBJ1-2; TCRdb outputs TRBD1, but without DNA this stays unchecked. This CDR3 comprises 14 residues. Germline values: CDR1 LGHNA, CDR2 YNFKEQ. The CDR3 region is CASSPGTGGYGYTF.

The chain links TRBV20-1 to TRBJ1-1; TCRdb picks TRBD1, but there is no DNA to check that call. The CDR3 is made up of 16 amino acids. Germline assignment: CDR1 DFQATT and CDR2 SNEGSKA (reference sequence). CDR3 protein: CSARDKGVGSNTEAFF.

This chain links TRBV20-1 with TRBJ1-6. The CDR3 runs 12 residues. The germline gives CDR1 DFQATT, CDR2 SNEGSKA (reference sequence). The CDR3 protein is CSARAANSPLHF.

J is TRBJ2-1 and V is TRBV6-2 or TRBV6-3; TCRdb's assignment of TRBD2 cannot be checked, as there is no DNA. Germline loops: CDR1 MNHEY, CDR2 SVGEGT. The CDR3 is 13 amino acids. CDR3 in amino acids: CASSYLGLGGQFF.

This rearrangement joins TRBV12-3 or TRBV12-4 to TRBJ1-2. The CDR3 extends over 15 amino acids. This chain's CDR3 is CASSLGGSANYGYTF.

CDR3 protein: CASTKQTGELFF. The rearrangement uses TRBV12-3 or TRBV12-4 and TRBJ2-2. CDR3 size: 12 residues.

The chain combines TRBV5-1 with TRBJ2-1; TCRdb selects TRBD2, and the lack of DNA leaves this call unchecked. This CDR3 region has 14 residues. Looked up from germline, CDR1 is SGHRS and CDR2 is YFSETQ. CDR3 region: CASSLGWEYNEQFF. The full variable domain, its missing parts supplied by reference TRBV5-1 and TRBJ2-1, is KAGVTQTPRYLIKTRGQQVTLSCSPISGHRSVSWYQQTPGQGLQFLFEYFSETQRNKGNFPGRFSGRQFSNSRSEMNVSTLELGDSALYLCASSLGWEYNEQFFGPGTRLTVL.

The V call is TRBV5-1, the J call TRBJ1-4; TCRdb calls TRBD1, which cannot be checked without DNA. This CDR3 is 14 amino acids long. Germline-derived CDR1 and CDR2 are SGHRS and YFSETQ. The chain's CDR3 is CASSFQGQGDKLFF.

The chain recombines TRBV7-9 with TRBJ2-1; checking the TCRdb D call of TRBD2 is not possible without DNA. The CDR3 length is 15 residues. Germline CDR1 and CDR2: SEHNR and FQNEAQ (reference sequence). The CDR3 sequence is CASSFTSGGPNEQFF. The full variable domain, in which reference TRBV7-9 and TRBJ2-1 provide the parts outside the CDR3, is DTGVSQNPRHKITKRGQNVTFRCDPISEHNRLYWYRQTLGQGPEFLTYFQNEAQLEKSRLLSDRFSAERPKGSFSTLEIQRTEQGDSAMYLCASSFTSGGPNEQFFGPGTRLTVL.

The rearrangement joins TRBV29-1 to TRBJ2-3; the D call from TCRdb, TRBD1, cannot be confirmed without DNA. The germline V gene has CDR1 SQVTM and CDR2 ANQGSEA. This CDR3 has 14 amino acids. The CDR3 is CSVPMGGNTDTQYF.

The chain uses TRBV20-1 and TRBJ2-7; TCRdb reports TRBD1, a call that lacks DNA to check it against. This CDR3 is built from 20 residues. CDR1 DFQATT and CDR2 SNEGSKA come from the germline V gene (reference sequence). The CDR3 loop reads CSARGWMGQSGLGGQYEQYF.

The rearrangement joins TRBV5-4 to TRBJ1-6. CDR1 is SGHNT and CDR2 is YYREEE in the germline V gene (reference sequence). The CDR3 totals 14 residues. CDR3 loop: CASSLFNYNSPLHF.

The V and J genes are TRBV20-1 and TRBJ2-3; as DNA is missing, the TRBD2 call by TCRdb cannot be tested. Germline CDR1 is DFQATT and CDR2 is SNEGSKA (reference sequence). The length of the CDR3 is 13 residues. CDR3 in amino acids: CSARGGSWGVQYF.

The V and J genes are TRBV6-1 and TRBJ1-2; TCRdb selects TRBD1, and the lack of DNA leaves this call unchecked. Germline values: CDR1 MNHNS, CDR2 SASEGT. The CDR3 contains 15 residues. CDR3 in amino acids: CASSEGQGINYGYTF.

The J gene is TRBJ1-2, the V gene TRBV6-6. Germline values: CDR1 MNHNY, CDR2 SVGAGI (reference sequence). This CDR3 region has 13 residues. CDR3: CASRPGRYYGYTF.

The rearrangement links TRBV4-1 to TRBJ1-4; as DNA is missing, the TRBD1 call by TCRdb cannot be tested. The germline gives CDR1 MGHRA, CDR2 YSYEKL. This CDR3 is built from 16 residues. CDR3 in amino acids: CASRPGTGGFDEKLFF.

The V gene is TRBV7-8, the J gene TRBJ2-2; TCRdb's D gene call, TRBD1, goes unchecked for lack of DNA. CDR1 is SGHVS and CDR2 is FQNEAQ in the germline V gene. This CDR3 has 14 residues. The CDR3 here is CASSTSPWGGELFF. Complete variable domain (other parts from reference TRBV7-8 and TRBJ2-2): GAGVSQSPRYKVAKRGQDVALRCDPISGHVSLFWYQQALGQGPEFLTYFQNEAQLDKSGLPSDRFFAERPEGSVSTLKIQRTQQEDSAVYLCASSTSPWGGELFFGEGSRLTVL.

The chain uses TRBV29-1 and TRBJ2-7; TCRdb selects TRBD1, and the lack of DNA leaves this call unchecked. The CDR3 consists of 11 residues. Per germline, CDR1 SQVTM and CDR2 ANQGSEA. The CDR3 protein is CSAKDSYEQYF.

The chain has TRBV7-9 and TRBJ1-2. From germline, CDR1 is SEHNR and CDR2 FQNEAQ (reference sequence). This CDR3 comprises 14 residues. CDR3 sequence: CASSLVPANYGYTF. Drawing the rest from reference TRBV7-9 and TRBJ1-2, the complete variable domain is DTGVSQNPRHKITKRGQNVTFRCDPISEHNRLYWYRQTLGQGPEFLTYFQNEAQLEKSRLLSDRFSAERPKGSFSTLEIQRTEQGDSAMYLCASSLVPANYGYTFGSGTRLTVV.